These 21 T cell receptor beta chains share one sample of origin, sequenced in a study of blood T cell repertoires in COVID-19. Using immunoSEQ multiplex PCR, the repertoire was profiled, and TCRdb retains in-frame clones only, with some absent. The sample has about 97,000 clones; around four fifths are singletons. The material sequenced was peripheral blood. The receptors were gathered from a man in his 70s with acute or convalescent COVID-19.

This sequence joins TRBV2 and TRBJ1-1; 8 nucleotides line up with TRBD1. Germline-derived CDR1 and CDR2 are SNHLY and FYNNEI. The CDR3 has 14 amino acids. The V segment lost 8 bases and the J segment 8 bases; nucleotides outside the gene matches: 13. The CDR3 here is CASRGAQGEGEAFF. CDR3 DNA: TGTGCCAGCCGAGGAGCACAGGGGGAAGGCGAAGCTTTCTTT.

This sequence joins TRBV9 and TRBJ2-1, with 10 nucleotides matching TRBD2. The junction had 3 bases not matched to a gene; V was cut back by 4 bases and J by 5 bases. The CDR3 extends over 14 amino acids. Germline CDR1 is SGDLS and CDR2 is YYNGEE. CDR3 sequence reads: CASSPSGRDNEQFF. The CDR3, as DNA: TGTGCCAGCAGCCCTAGCGGGAGAGACAATGAGCAGTTCTTC.

The J gene is TRBJ1-4, the V gene TRBV7-9, with a weak D call TRBD1 (6 bases). V shed 1 base and J shed 3 bases, with 12 bases lying between them. This CDR3 comprises 16 residues. CDR1 SEHNR and CDR2 FQNEAQ come from the germline V gene (reference sequence). The DNA for the CDR3 is TGTGCCAGCAGCTTAGGGGTTCAGGGGCCTAATGAAAAACTGTTTTTT. Protein: CASSLGVQGPNEKLFF.

The chain has TRBV6-6 and TRBJ2-1; 8 positions agree with TRBD2. The length of the CDR3 is 15 residues. In germline, CDR1 is MNHNY, CDR2 SVGAGI (reference sequence). J was trimmed by 9 bases and V by 4 bases; bases with no gene match: 11. CDR3 protein: CASSWSGSVSGEQFF. CDR3 nucleotide sequence: TGTGCCAGCAGTTGGAGCGGGAGCGTGTCCGGTGAGCAGTTCTTC.

The chain combines TRBV12-3 or TRBV12-4 with TRBJ1-4; D is perhaps TRBD1 (5 bases). The CDR3 totals 13 residues. The germline V and J ends were trimmed by 6 bases and 8 bases, with 13 bases remaining between them. This CDR3 is CASRGQILEKLFF. Written as DNA, the CDR3 is TGTGCCAGCAGAGGACAAATCCTCGAAAAACTGTTTTTT.

This clone has just a few counts. J is TRBJ2-7 and V is TRBV3-1 (or the pseudogene TRBV3-2); D is perhaps TRBD2 (5 bases). Trimming took off 0 bases at V and 5 bases at J, with 17 bases between the two ends. Germline CDR1 LGHDT, CDR2 YNNKEL (reference sequence). CDR3 length: 16 residues. CDR3 residues: CASSQDGAVIGHEQYF. In DNA form, the CDR3 reads TGTGCCAGCAGCCAAGATGGAGCGGTTATCGGTCACGAGCAGTACTTC.

V and J are TRBV28 and TRBJ1-2; D not resolved. V dropped 6 bases and J dropped 6 bases, with 14 bases sitting between them. Germline-derived CDR1 and CDR2 are MDHEN and SYDVKM. The CDR3 length is 13 residues. The CDR3 loop is CASRIAGINGYTF. CDR3 bases: TGTGCCAGCAGAATAGCTGGAATTAATGGCTACACCTTC.

The chain joins TRBV14 to TRBJ2-2, with 9 bases fitting TRBD2. CDR1 is SGHDN, CDR2 FVKESK, per germline. The CDR3 consists of 16 residues. The junction had 6 bases not matched to a gene; V was cut back by 1 base and J by 6 bases. The CDR3 nucleotides read TGTGCCAGCAGCCAAGTCCAGCGGGGGGCGTCCGGGGAGCTGTTTTTT. Protein product: CASSQVQRGASGELFF.

This clone occurred once. The chain joins TRBV5-4 to TRBJ2-7; 8 bases match TRBD1. This CDR3 region has 15 residues. Per the germline V gene, CDR1 is SGHNT and CDR2 is YYREEE (reference sequence). V trimming: 4 bases; J trimming: 5 bases; junction bases outside the gene matches: 11. CDR3 sequence reads: CASSPGTGPGNEQYF. The CDR3 DNA is TGTGCCAGCAGCCCCGGGACAGGTCCTGGGAACGAGCAGTACTTC. Full variable domain (rest looked up from reference TRBV5-4 and TRBJ2-7): ETGVTQSPTHLIKTRGQQVTLRCSSQSGHNTVSWYQQALGQGPQFIFQYYREEENGRGNFPPRFSGLQFPNYSSELNVNALELDDSALYLCASSPGTGPGNEQYFGPGTRLTVT.

The rearrangement uses TRBV7-2 and TRBJ2-5, with a weak D call TRBD2 (6 bases). Germline V CDR1 and CDR2: SGHTA, FQGNSA. CDR3 length: 14 residues. V shed 0 bases and J shed 5 bases, with 10 bases lying between them. Here the CDR3 DNA reads TGTGCCAGCAGCTTAGCCGGGAGTGGGGAGACCCAGTACTTC. It translates to CASSLAGSGETQYF.

The chain has TRBV27 and TRBJ2-7; 8 nucleotides match TRBD1. The germline CDR1 and CDR2 sequences are MNHEY and SMNVEV (reference sequence). There are 15 residues in the CDR3. Trimming cost V 7 bases and J 2 bases; bases outside gene matches: 10. The CDR3 is CASKVGTGKAYEQYF. The CDR3 nucleotides read TGTGCCAGCAAAGTCGGGACAGGTAAAGCCTACGAGCAGTACTTC.

The CDR3 is CASSLLYGYTF. The CDR3 nucleotides are TGTGCCAGCAGCTTGCTCTATGGCTACACCTTC. The chain uses TRBV5-8 and TRBJ1-2, with no clear D. V lost 1 base, J lost 4 bases, and 2 bases lay in between. The CDR3 runs to 11 residues. Germline V gene data show CDR1 as SGHTS and CDR2 as YDEGEE. Filled out from reference TRBV5-8 and TRBJ1-2, the complete variable domain reads EAGVTQSPTHLIKTRGQQATLRCSPISGHTSVYWYQQALGLGLQFLLWYDEGEERNRGNFPPRFSGRQFPNYSSELNVNALELEDSALYLCASSLLYGYTFGSGTRLTVV.

V usage is TRBV7-3 and J usage is TRBJ1-2; D is unresolved. The CDR3 length is 13 residues. Germline V CDR1 and CDR2: SGHTA, FQGTGA. The V gene lost 2 bases and the J gene lost 3 bases, with 7 bases spanning the gap. CDR3 residues: CASSLAGDYGYTF. CDR3 bases: TGTGCCAGCAGCTTAGCGGGCGACTATGGCTACACCTTC. The full variable domain, rest sourced from reference TRBV7-3 and TRBJ1-2, is GAGVSQTPSNKVTEKGKYVELRCDPISGHTALYWYRQSLGQGPEFLIYFQGTGAADDSGLPNDRFFAVRPEGSVSTLKIQRTERGDSAVYLCASSLAGDYGYTFGSGTRLTVV.

This chain connects TRBV7-2 to TRBJ2-3; D unresolved. V lost 1 base to trimming and J lost 0 bases, with 8 bases between them. The CDR3 runs 15 residues. In germline, CDR1 is SGHTA, CDR2 FQGNSA. This CDR3 reads CASSLGLFSTDTQYF. In DNA form, the CDR3 reads TGTGCCAGCAGCTTAGGGCTCTTCAGCACAGATACGCAGTATTTT.

The chain recombines TRBV6-2 or TRBV6-3 with TRBJ1-2, with 8 bases matching TRBD1. This CDR3 has 16 amino acids. Germline V gives CDR1 MNHEY, CDR2 SVGEGT. V lost 2 bases to trimming and J lost 6 bases; unmatched junction nucleotides: 11. The CDR3 DNA reads TGTGCCAGCAGTTACGCCCCCGGAGGACAGGGCGATGGCTACACCTTC. This translates into CASSYAPGGQGDGYTF.

The chain combines TRBV30 with TRBJ1-5, with D hard to call. V was pared by 0 bases and J by 1 base, with 19 bases between. The CDR3 spans 18 residues. Germline V gene lookup returns CDR1 GTSNPN and CDR2 SVGIG (reference sequence). The CDR3 DNA reads TGTGCCTGGAGTGTACTACGGTACATCGGCGAGAGCAATCAGCCCCAGCATTTT. Its protein is CAWSVLRYIGESNQPQHF.

CDR3 loop: CASSAYPPGNTEAFF. The CDR3 DNA follows: TGTGCCAGCAGTGCATATCCACCAGGGAACACTGAAGCTTTCTTT. This rearrangement joins TRBV2 to TRBJ1-1; D is unclear. Germline assignment: CDR1 SNHLY and CDR2 FYNNEI. The ends were cut back, 4 bases at V and 1 base at J, with 13 bases in the middle. The CDR3 has 15 amino acids.

This clone was seen more than once but under ten times. This rearrangement joins TRBV12-3 or TRBV12-4 to TRBJ1-4; D call uncertain. The V end lost 3 bases, the J end lost 6 bases, and 8 bases lay between the germline ends. CDR3 length: 13 amino acids. The CDR3 sequence: CASSFGPDEKLFF. The CDR3 bases are TGTGCCAGCAGTTTTGGGCCGGATGAAAAACTGTTTTTT.

Only one count was recorded for this clone. The CDR3 DNA reads as TGTGCCAGCAGTAGGGACAGGGCCTCAAACACCGGGGAGCTGTTTTTT. Amino acids: CASSRDRASNTGELFF. The rearrangement uses TRBV2 and TRBJ2-2, with 9 nucleotides matching TRBD1. The germline gives CDR1 SNHLY, CDR2 FYNNEI. V shed 5 bases and J 2 bases; nucleotides not matched to a gene: 6. This CDR3 has 16 amino acids.

The J gene is TRBJ1-6, the V gene TRBV5-6, with D perhaps matching TRBD1 (6 bases). This CDR3 region has 17 residues. Trimming shortened V by 2 bases and J by 6 bases, and 18 bases separated the two germline ends. Germline V gene sequence: CDR1 SGHDT, CDR2 YYEEEE. The CDR3 DNA follows: TGTGCCAGCAGCTTTCGTGAGTCAGGGGTTGGTAATTCACCCCTCCACTTT. It is translated as CASSFRESGVGNSPLHF. Filled out from reference TRBV5-6 and TRBJ1-6, the complete variable domain reads DAGVTQSPTHLIKTRGQQVTLRCSPKSGHDTVSWYQQALGQGPQFIFQYYEEEERQRGNFPDRFSGHQFPNYSSELNVNALLLGDSALYLCASSFRESGVGNSPLHFGNGTRLTVT.

The gene calls are TRBV19 and TRBJ1-3, with D tentatively TRBD1 (6 bases). The CDR3 consists of 17 residues. V lost 2 bases and J lost 0, with 14 bases in between. The germline CDR1 and CDR2 sequences are LNHDA and SQIVND (reference sequence). CDR3 region: CASSILPQDSSGNTIYF. The CDR3 bases are TGTGCCAGTAGTATACTTCCCCAGGACAGCTCTGGAAACACCATATATTTT.